These 10 T cell receptor beta chains came from one sample sequenced in a study of OX40 agonist ivuxolimab in advanced cancers. Receptor libraries were prepared by the immunoSEQ multiplex PCR assay. Sourced from immuneACCESS, this table was stored by TCRdb with only in-frame sequences that have V and J called. A share of the clones is absent; for the studies checked, an unresolved V gene accounts for under half, and the remainder has no known explanation. This sample gives roughly 55,000 clones in total; about 80% of them show up just once. Roughly 4.5% of the sample goes to the ten largest clones. Sequenced here: CD4+ or CD8+ T cells sorted from blood, sampled in a trial of the OX40 agonist ivuxolimab. Receptor source: an adult with an advanced solid tumor such as melanoma, head and neck, liver or kidney cancer.

The chain joins TRBV29-1 to TRBJ2-5; 7 bases align to TRBD2. J was trimmed by 5 bases and V by 6 bases; bases with no gene match: 3. CDR3 size: 11 residues. Germline CDR1 is SQVTM and CDR2 is ANQGSEA. CDR3 nucleotide sequence: TGCAGCGTGGGGGGGATGGAGACCCAGTACTTC. This translates into CSVGGMETQYF.

The chain has TRBV7-9 and TRBJ2-5, with TRBD2 identical over 9 bases. The length of the CDR3 is 14 residues. The V gene end was trimmed by 5 bases and the J gene end by 4 bases; junction bases not matched to a gene: 5. Germline CDR1 and CDR2: SEHNR and FQNEAQ (reference sequence). CDR3 in amino acids: CASSPGLAGETQYF. CDR3 nucleotide sequence: TGTGCCAGCAGCCCGGGACTAGCAGGAGAGACCCAGTACTTC. The entire variable domain, with the rest obtained from reference TRBV7-9 and TRBJ2-5, is as follows: DTGVSQNPRHKITKRGQNVTFRCDPISEHNRLYWYRQTLGQGPEFLTYFQNEAQLEKSRLLSDRFSAERPKGSFSTLEIQRTEQGDSAMYLCASSPGLAGETQYFGPGTRLLVL.

The V and J genes are TRBV4-1 and TRBJ2-7; possibly TRBD1 for D (6 bases). The germline V and J ends were trimmed by 3 bases and 1 base, with 10 bases remaining between them. Germline lookup yields CDR1 MGHRA and CDR2 YSYEKL. The CDR3 is 14 amino acids. CDR3 loop: CASSQIDRSYEQYF. The CDR3 DNA reads as TGCGCCAGCAGCCAGATAGACAGGTCCTACGAGCAGTACTTC.

The chain uses TRBV12-5 and TRBJ1-4; TRBD1 aligns across 8 bases. V gave up 5 bases and J gave up 8 bases; unmatched junction bases: 16. The CDR3 has 17 amino acids. Germline V CDR1 and CDR2: LGHNT, FRNRAP. The CDR3 region has the DNA TGTGCTAGTGGTCCCAATCCGGACAGGGAAGTGGGGGAAAAACTGTTTTTT. Its protein product is CASGPNPDREVGEKLFF.

The V and J genes are TRBV19 and TRBJ2-1; 7 bases agree with TRBD2. This CDR3 has 14 amino acids. Germline CDR1 reads LNHDA; CDR2 reads SQIVND (reference sequence). V shed 2 bases and J 9 bases; nucleotides not matched to a gene: 7. The CDR3 is CASSITGGFSEQFF. In nucleotides, the CDR3 is TGTGCCAGTAGTATAACGGGAGGATTTAGTGAGCAGTTCTTC.

The rearrangement joins TRBV6-5 to TRBJ1-6, with unresolved D. The CDR3 totals 16 residues. Germline V gives CDR1 MNHEY, CDR2 SVGAGI. V shed 2 bases and J shed 10 bases, with 18 bases lying between them. The CDR3 nucleotides read TGTGCCAGCAGTTACGGGAGGGTCTATAGTCCCTCACCCCTCCACTTT. It specifies CASSYGRVYSPSPLHF.

J is TRBJ1-4 and V is TRBV25-1, with D possibly being TRBD1 (6 bases). Germline CDR1 reads MGHDK; CDR2 reads SYGVNS. V was cut by 2 bases and J by 8 bases, with 15 bases left in between. The CDR3 runs 15 residues. Written as DNA, the CDR3 is TGTGCCAGCAGTGAACACCGGACAGTTACAGAAAAACTGTTTTTT. Its protein is CASSEHRTVTEKLFF.

The chain joins TRBV6-5 to TRBJ2-3; tentative D call: TRBD2 (6 bases). Trimming stripped 6 bases from V and 0 bases from J, with 13 bases between. CDR3 size: 15 residues. Germline V CDR1 and CDR2: MNHEY, SVGAGI. The CDR3 DNA reads as TGTGCCAGCAGCCTTAGCGGAACCAGCACAGATACGCAGTATTTT. This encodes CASSLSGTSTDTQYF.

This chain links TRBV6-6 with TRBJ2-5; D possibly uses TRBD1 or TRBD2 (5 bases each). V was shortened by 6 bases and J by 5 bases, with 16 bases between the two germline ends. CDR3 length equals 14 residues. Per the germline V gene, CDR1 is MNHNY and CDR2 is SVGAGI (reference sequence). CDR3 sequence reads: CASRGTLTGETQYF. In DNA form, the CDR3 reads TGTGCCAGCAGGGGGACCCTAACGGGGGAGACCCAGTACTTC.

This clone was counted only a few times. The chain recombines TRBV5-1 with TRBJ2-1, with D unclear. Trimming shortened V by 1 base and J by 0 bases, and 11 bases separated the two germline ends. Germline loops: CDR1 SGHRS, CDR2 YFSETQ. The CDR3 runs 16 residues. The CDR3 protein is CASSLRSASSYNEQFF. CDR3 DNA sequence: TGCGCCAGCAGCTTGAGGTCGGCGAGCTCCTACAATGAGCAGTTCTTC.